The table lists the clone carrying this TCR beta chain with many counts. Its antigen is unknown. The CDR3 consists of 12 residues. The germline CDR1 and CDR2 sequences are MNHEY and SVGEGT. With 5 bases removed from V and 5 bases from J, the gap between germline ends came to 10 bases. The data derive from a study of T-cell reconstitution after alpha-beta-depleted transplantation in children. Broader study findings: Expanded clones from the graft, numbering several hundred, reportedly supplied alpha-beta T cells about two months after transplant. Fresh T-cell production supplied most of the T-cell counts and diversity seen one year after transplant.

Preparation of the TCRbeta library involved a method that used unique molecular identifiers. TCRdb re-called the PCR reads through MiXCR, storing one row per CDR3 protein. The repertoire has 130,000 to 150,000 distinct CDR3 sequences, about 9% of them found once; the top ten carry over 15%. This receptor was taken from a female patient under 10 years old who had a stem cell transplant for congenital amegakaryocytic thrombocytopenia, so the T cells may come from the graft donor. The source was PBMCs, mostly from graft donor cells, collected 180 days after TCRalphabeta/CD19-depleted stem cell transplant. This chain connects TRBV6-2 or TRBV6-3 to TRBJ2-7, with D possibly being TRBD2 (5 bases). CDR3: CASSLRRNEQYF. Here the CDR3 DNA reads TGTGCCAGCAGTCTGAGGAGGAACGAGCAGTACTTC.